These T cell receptor beta chains were read from a single sample in a study of T-cell memory formation after mild COVID-19. Using its own MiXCR run on the 5' RACE reads, TCRdb lists one record per CDR3 protein. The data hold 110,000 or so distinct CDR3 sequences, with about 18% observed a single time. Material for sequencing was PBMCs or a T cell subset sorted from them (not recorded which). The receptors here all came from a man younger than 30 who had mild COVID-19 (a few samples of this study predate the infection). Cell type and time point are not known. Each CDR3 is given with its conserved first and last residue. The D gene is left open where the match is weak. The listing skips clone size in some rows; elsewhere it reads once, few, many or a size class.

j_gene: TRBJ2-5
v_gene: TRBV6-5
d_gene: TRBD1
abundance: few
CDR3nt: TGTGCCAGCAGGGCCGGGACAGTGAGGACCCAGTACTTC
CDR3aa: CASRAGTVRTQYF

j_gene: TRBJ1-3
v_gene: TRBV4-3
d_gene: -
abundance: few
CDR3nt: TGCGCCAGCAGCCCTGGGGGAAACACCATATATTTT
CDR3aa: CASSPGGNTIYF

j_gene: TRBJ1-1
v_gene: TRBV7-3
d_gene: TRBD1
abundance: -
CDR3nt: TGTGCCAGCAGCGGACAGGGCACTGAAGCTTTCTTT
CDR3aa: CASSGQGTEAFF

j_gene: TRBJ1-5
v_gene: TRBV10-3
d_gene: -
abundance: many
CDR3nt: TGTGCCATCAGTGAGCCGGGGGCGGACAATCAGCCCCAGCATTTT
CDR3aa: CAISEPGADNQPQHF

j_gene: TRBJ1-2
v_gene: TRBV5-1
d_gene: TRBD1
abundance: -
CDR3nt: TGCGCCAGCAGCTTGGAATACAGGGGCCTTGGCTACACCTTC
CDR3aa: CASSLEYRGLGYTF

j_gene: TRBJ2-7
v_gene: TRBV5-5
d_gene: -
abundance: few
CDR3nt: TGTGCCAGCAGCCGGATTACAGGGAACGAGCAGTACTTC
CDR3aa: CASSRITGNEQYF

j_gene: TRBJ2-3
v_gene: TRBV18
d_gene: -
abundance: few
CDR3nt: TGTGCCAGCTCACCAGGACTCACAGATACGCAGTATTTT
CDR3aa: CASSPGLTDTQYF

j_gene: TRBJ2-1
v_gene: TRBV2
d_gene: TRBD2
abundance: few
CDR3nt: TGTGCCAGCCCGCGGGGGACTACCGGGTATGAGCAGTTCTTC
CDR3aa: CASPRGTTGYEQFF

j_gene: TRBJ2-1
v_gene: TRBV11-3
d_gene: -
abundance: few
CDR3nt: TGTGCCAGCAGCTTAGGGGACGCCGGGAATGAGCAGTTCTTC
CDR3aa: CASSLGDAGNEQFF

j_gene: TRBJ2-1
v_gene: TRBV5-1
d_gene: -
abundance: -
CDR3nt: TGCGCCAGCAGCTTGGTTGGCGCGGGCGATGAGCAGTTCTTC
CDR3aa: CASSLVGAGDEQFF

j_gene: TRBJ1-6
v_gene: TRBV4-3
d_gene: -
abundance: many
CDR3nt: TGCGCCAGCAGCCAAGATCTATTTTCACCCCTCCACTTT
CDR3aa: CASSQDLFSPLHF

j_gene: TRBJ1-5
v_gene: TRBV20-1
d_gene: -
abundance: -
CDR3nt: TGCAGTGCTAGTCAGGCGGGACGGCAAGTCGGCAATCAGCCCCAGCATTTT
CDR3aa: CSASQAGRQVGNQPQHF

j_gene: TRBJ2-3
v_gene: TRBV20-1
d_gene: -
abundance: few
CDR3nt: TGCAGTGCCCAGGGGCGTGGGGGAGGGACAGATACGCAGTATTTT
CDR3aa: CSAQGRGGGTDTQYF

j_gene: TRBJ2-1
v_gene: TRBV6-5
d_gene: TRBD2
abundance: few
CDR3nt: TGTGCCAGCAGCCGCGTTCAGCGGGGGAATGAGCAGTTCTTC
CDR3aa: CASSRVQRGNEQFF

j_gene: TRBJ2-1
v_gene: TRBV3-1
d_gene: -
abundance: few
CDR3nt: TGTGCCAGCAGCAGAGGGTACGCCTACAATGAGCAGTTCTTC
CDR3aa: CASSRGYAYNEQFF

j_gene: TRBJ1-4
v_gene: TRBV5-1
d_gene: -
abundance: -
CDR3nt: TGCGCCAGCAGCTTACTCCCGGGAGGGGCTAATGAAAAACTGTTTTTT
CDR3aa: CASSLLPGGANEKLFF

j_gene: TRBJ2-2
v_gene: TRBV7-9
d_gene: TRBD1
abundance: -
CDR3nt: TGTGCCAGCAGCGACGGGGACAGGAACACCGGGGAGCTGTTTTTT
CDR3aa: CASSDGDRNTGELFF

j_gene: TRBJ1-6
v_gene: TRBV28
d_gene: -
abundance: -
CDR3nt: TGTGCCGGCTGCGATACGGGGAGTAATTCACCCCTCCACTTT
CDR3aa: CAGCDTGSNSPLHF

j_gene: TRBJ2-1
v_gene: TRBV20-1
d_gene: TRBD2
abundance: -
CDR3nt: TGCAGTGCTCAAACTAGCGGGGGGGATAGTGAGCAGTTCTTC
CDR3aa: CSAQTSGGDSEQFF

j_gene: TRBJ2-5
v_gene: TRBV6-5
d_gene: -
abundance: -
CDR3nt: TGTGCCAGCAGACCCCGATTCAGCGGAGAGACCCAGTACTTC
CDR3aa: CASRPRFSGETQYF

j_gene: TRBJ2-1
v_gene: TRBV4-3
d_gene: TRBD2
abundance: many
CDR3nt: TGCGCCAGCAGCCCGGGTTCGGTAGCGGGGGTTTACAATGAGCAGTTCTTC
CDR3aa: CASSPGSVAGVYNEQFF

j_gene: TRBJ2-7
v_gene: TRBV7-9
d_gene: -
abundance: few
CDR3nt: TGTGCCAGCAGCTTAACTTTGGGCAACCGGCAGTACTTC
CDR3aa: CASSLTLGNRQYF

j_gene: TRBJ2-7
v_gene: TRBV6-2/TRBV6-3
d_gene: -
abundance: -
CDR3nt: TGTGCCAGCAGTCAGACCTACGAGCAGTACTTC
CDR3aa: CASSQTYEQYF

j_gene: TRBJ2-5
v_gene: TRBV7-2
d_gene: TRBD2
abundance: once
CDR3nt: TGTGCCAGCAGCGCAACGGGACTAGCGGGGATGAAGACCCAGTACTTC
CDR3aa: CASSATGLAGMKTQYF

j_gene: TRBJ2-3
v_gene: TRBV24-1
d_gene: -
abundance: once
CDR3nt: TGTGCCACCAGTGATTTGAGGGGACCAGATACGCAGTATTTT
CDR3aa: CATSDLRGPDTQYF

j_gene: TRBJ2-5
v_gene: TRBV29-1
d_gene: -
abundance: few
CDR3nt: TGCAGCGTATCGGGGAGACGAGAGACCCAGTACTTC
CDR3aa: CSVSGRRETQYF

j_gene: TRBJ1-2
v_gene: TRBV12-3/TRBV12-4
d_gene: TRBD1
abundance: -
CDR3nt: TGTGCCAGCAGGCTACAGGGGGCGTCTTCTGGCTACACCTTC
CDR3aa: CASRLQGASSGYTF